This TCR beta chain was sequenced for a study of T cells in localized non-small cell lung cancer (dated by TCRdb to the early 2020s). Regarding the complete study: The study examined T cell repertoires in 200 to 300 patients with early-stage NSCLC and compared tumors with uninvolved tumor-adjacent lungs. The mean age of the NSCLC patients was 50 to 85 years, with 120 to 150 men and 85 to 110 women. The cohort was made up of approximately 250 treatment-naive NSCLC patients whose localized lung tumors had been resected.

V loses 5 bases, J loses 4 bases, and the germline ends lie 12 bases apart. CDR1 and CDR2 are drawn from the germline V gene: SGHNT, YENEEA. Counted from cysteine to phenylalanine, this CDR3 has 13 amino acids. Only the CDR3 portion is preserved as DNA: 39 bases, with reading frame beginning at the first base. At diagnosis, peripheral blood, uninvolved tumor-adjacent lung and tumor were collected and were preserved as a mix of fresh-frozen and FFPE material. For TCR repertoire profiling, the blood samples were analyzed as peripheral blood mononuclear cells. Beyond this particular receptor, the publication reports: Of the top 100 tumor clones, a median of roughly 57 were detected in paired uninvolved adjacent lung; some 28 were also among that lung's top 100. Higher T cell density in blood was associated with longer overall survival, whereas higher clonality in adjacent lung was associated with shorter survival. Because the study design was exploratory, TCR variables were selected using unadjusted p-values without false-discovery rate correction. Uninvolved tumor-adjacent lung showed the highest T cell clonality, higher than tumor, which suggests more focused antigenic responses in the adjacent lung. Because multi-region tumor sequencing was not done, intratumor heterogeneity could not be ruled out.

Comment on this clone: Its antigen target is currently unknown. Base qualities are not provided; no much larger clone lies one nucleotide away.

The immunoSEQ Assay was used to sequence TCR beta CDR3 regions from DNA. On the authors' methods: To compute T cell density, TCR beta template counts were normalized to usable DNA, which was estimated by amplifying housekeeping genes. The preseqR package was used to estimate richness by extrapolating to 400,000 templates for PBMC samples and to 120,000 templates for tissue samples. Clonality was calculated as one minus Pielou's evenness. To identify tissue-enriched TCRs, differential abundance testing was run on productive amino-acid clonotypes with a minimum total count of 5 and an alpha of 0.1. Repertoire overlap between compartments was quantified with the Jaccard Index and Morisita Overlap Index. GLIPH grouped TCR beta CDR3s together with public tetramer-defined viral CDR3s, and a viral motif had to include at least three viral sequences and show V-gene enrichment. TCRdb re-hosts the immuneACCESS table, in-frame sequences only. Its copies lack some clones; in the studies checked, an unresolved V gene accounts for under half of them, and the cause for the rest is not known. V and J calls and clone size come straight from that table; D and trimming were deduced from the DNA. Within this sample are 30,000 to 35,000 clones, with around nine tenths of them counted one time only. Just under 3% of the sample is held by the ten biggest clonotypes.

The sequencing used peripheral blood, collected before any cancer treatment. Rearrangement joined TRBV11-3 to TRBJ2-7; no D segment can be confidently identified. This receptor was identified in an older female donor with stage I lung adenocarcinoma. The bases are TGTGCCAGCAGCACTGGGGATGGGTACGAGCAGTACTTC. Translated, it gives CASSTGDGYEQYF.